The present entry profiles one T cell receptor (beta chain) with its context. The antigen is not known. These data originate in a study of cytomegalovirus exposure and HLA in healthy donors. The PCR contained 60 Vbeta and 13 Jbeta primers. Method: immunoSEQ multiplex PCR; TCRdb's copy keeps in-frame clones and lacks some. The sample records 130,000 or so clones, over 60% being singletons. General study results and limits: At a 0.05 false discovery rate, a later analysis found 15,000 to 20,000 TCR beta sequences to be associated with HLA alleles. Associated with cytomegalovirus, according to the listing, were 150 to 200 TCR beta chains. There were some V segments, including TRBV6-2 and TRBV6-3, excluded as indistinguishable.

Trimming took 2 bases from V and 3 from J; bases not matched to a gene: 2. The CDR3 has 14 amino acids. CDR1 and CDR2 (germline): MRHNA, SNTAGT. The material sequenced was PBMCs. The rearrangement links TRBV6-4 to TRBJ2-3; 7 bases agree with TRBD2. The TCR originated in a male donor in good health and CMV-seropositive. The CDR3 reads CASSDRGSTDTQYF. In DNA, the CDR3 is TGTGCCAGCAGTGACCGCGGGAGTACAGATACGCAGTATTTT.